Below, one TCR beta chain is given with its context. The sample belongs to a study of blood T cell repertoires in COVID-19. Measured with immunoSEQ multiplex PCR; TCRdb has only the in-frame clones, and not every one. The sample shows roughly 150,000 clones, about four fifths of them seen only once. V gave up 1 base and J gave up 7 bases; unmatched junction bases: 7. Germline CDR1 is LNHNV and CDR2 is YYDKDF (reference sequence). The CDR3 spans 16 residues. The chain carries TRBV15 and TRBJ1-6, with 7 nucleotides matching TRBD1. The sequence came from a woman aged 60 to 75 with COVID-19, enrolled during active disease. Specimen: peripheral blood. CDR3 nucleotides: TGTGCCACCAGCAGAGGCACCGGGACAGCCAATTCACCCCTCCACTTT. Its protein product is CATSRGTGTANSPLHF.